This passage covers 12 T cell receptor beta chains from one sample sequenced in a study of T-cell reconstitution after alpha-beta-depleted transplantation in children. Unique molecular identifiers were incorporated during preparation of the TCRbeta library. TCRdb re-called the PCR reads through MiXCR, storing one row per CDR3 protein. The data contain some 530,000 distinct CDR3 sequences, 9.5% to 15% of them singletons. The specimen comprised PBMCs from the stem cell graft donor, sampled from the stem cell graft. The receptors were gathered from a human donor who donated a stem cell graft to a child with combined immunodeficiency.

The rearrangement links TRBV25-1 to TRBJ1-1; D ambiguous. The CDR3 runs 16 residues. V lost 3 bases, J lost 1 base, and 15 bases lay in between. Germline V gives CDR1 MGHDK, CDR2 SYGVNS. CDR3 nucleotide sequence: TGTGCCAGCAGTGACTTTCTGGCGACCCCGAACACTGAAGCTTTCTTT. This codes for CASSDFLATPNTEAFF.

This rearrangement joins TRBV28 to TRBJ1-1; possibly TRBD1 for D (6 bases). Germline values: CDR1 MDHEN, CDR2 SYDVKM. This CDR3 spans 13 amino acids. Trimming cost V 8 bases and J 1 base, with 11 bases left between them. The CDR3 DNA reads TGTGCCAGCCGCGAAGGGGGGAACACTGAAGCTTTCTTT. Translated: CASREGGNTEAFF.

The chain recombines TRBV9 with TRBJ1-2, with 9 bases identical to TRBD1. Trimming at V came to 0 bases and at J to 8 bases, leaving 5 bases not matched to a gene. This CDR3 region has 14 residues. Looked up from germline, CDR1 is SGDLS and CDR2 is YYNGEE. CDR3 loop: CASSVGGQGTGYTF. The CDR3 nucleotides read TGTGCCAGCAGCGTAGGAGGACAGGGGACGGGCTACACCTTC.

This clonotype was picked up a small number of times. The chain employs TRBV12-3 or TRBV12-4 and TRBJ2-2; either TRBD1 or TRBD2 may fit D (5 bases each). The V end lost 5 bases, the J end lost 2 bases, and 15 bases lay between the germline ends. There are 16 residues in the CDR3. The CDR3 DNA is TGTGCCAGCAGTATCCCCGGGACCCGTAACACCGGGGAGCTGTTTTTT. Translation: CASSIPGTRNTGELFF.

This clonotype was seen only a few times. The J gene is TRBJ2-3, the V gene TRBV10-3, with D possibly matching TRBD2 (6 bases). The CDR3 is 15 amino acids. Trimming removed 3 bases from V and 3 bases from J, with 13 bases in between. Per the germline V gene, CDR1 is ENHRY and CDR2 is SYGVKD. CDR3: CAISERAGQTDTQYF. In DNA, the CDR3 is TGTGCCATCAGTGAAAGGGCGGGGCAAACAGATACGCAGTATTTT.

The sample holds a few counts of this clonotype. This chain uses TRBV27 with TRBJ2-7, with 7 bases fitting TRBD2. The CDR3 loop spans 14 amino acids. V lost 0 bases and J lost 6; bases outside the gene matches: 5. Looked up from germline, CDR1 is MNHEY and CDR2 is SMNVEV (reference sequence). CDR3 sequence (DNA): TGTGCCAGCAGTTTATCGGGAGGGTTAGGCGAGCAGTACTTC. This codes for CASSLSGGLGEQYF.

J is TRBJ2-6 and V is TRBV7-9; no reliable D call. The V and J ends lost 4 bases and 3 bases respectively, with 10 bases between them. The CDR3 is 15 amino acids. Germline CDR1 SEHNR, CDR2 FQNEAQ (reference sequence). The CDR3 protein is CASSSYGFGANVLTF. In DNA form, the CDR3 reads TGTGCCAGCAGCTCCTACGGCTTTGGGGCCAACGTCCTGACTTTC.

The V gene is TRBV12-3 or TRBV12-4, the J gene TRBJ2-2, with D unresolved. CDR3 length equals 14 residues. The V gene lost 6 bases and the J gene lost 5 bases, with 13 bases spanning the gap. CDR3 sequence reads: CASRALAGTGELFF. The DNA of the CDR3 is TGTGCCAGCAGGGCCCTGGCTGGGACCGGGGAGCTGTTTTTT.

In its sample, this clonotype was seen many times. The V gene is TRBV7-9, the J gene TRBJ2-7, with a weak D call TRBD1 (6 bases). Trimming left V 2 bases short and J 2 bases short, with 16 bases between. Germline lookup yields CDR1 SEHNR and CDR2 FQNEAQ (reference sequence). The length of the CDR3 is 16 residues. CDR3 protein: CASSLTYGRGTYEQYF. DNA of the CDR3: TGTGCCAGCAGCTTAACTTATGGCAGGGGAACCTACGAGCAGTACTTC.

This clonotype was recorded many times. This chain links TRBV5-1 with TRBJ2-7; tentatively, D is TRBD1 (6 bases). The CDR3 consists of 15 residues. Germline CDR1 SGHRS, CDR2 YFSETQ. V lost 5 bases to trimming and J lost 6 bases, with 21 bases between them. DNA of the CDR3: TGCGCCAGCAGTCTTCTACAGGGTACCAACGGCGAGCAGTACTTC. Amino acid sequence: CASSLLQGTNGEQYF.

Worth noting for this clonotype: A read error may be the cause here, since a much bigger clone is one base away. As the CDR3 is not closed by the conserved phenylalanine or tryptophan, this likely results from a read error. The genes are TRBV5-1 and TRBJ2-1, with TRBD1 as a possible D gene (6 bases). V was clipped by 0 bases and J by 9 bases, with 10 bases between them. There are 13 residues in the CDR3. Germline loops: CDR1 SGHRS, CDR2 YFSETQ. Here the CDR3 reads CASSLERGFEQFC. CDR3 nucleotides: TGCGCCAGCAGCTTGGAAAGGGGGTTTGAGCAGTTCTGC.

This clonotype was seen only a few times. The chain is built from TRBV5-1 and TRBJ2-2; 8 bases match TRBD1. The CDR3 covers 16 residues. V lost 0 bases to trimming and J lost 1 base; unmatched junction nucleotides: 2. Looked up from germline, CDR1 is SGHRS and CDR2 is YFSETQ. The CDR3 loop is CASSLGTGMNTGELFF. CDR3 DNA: TGCGCCAGCAGCTTGGGGACAGGGATGAACACCGGGGAGCTGTTTTTT.